The clone carrying this T cell receptor (beta chain) was detected ten times or more. The sample belongs to a study of T cells in Graves' hyperthyroidism and ophthalmopathy. CDR3 size: 14 residues. J was trimmed by 2 bases and V by 6 bases; bases with no gene match: 5. Germline V CDR1 and CDR2: MNHNS, SASEGT. TCR beta CDR3 region amplification was performed from RNA transcripts. The study used the HTBI primer set for a first-round RT-PCR of the TCR CDR3. TCRdb independently ran MiXCR on the multiplex PCR reads; one entry per CDR3 protein. This table has roughly 290,000 distinct CDR3 sequences, 15% to 20% appearing once. Diagnoses were established using clinical symptoms, serum thyroxine and TRAb, thyroid ultrasound and orbital computed tomography.

This chain links TRBV6-1 with TRBJ2-3; 7 nucleotides line up with TRBD2. The sample consisted of blood. This receptor was taken from a woman aged 55 to 70 with Graves' ophthalmopathy. This CDR3 is CASREGGPTDTQYF. CDR3 DNA sequence: TGTGCCAGCAGGGAGGGAGGGCCCACAGATACGCAGTATTTT.